This T cell receptor beta chain was profiled in a study of response to subunit inactivated influenza vaccine. Overall study findings and caveats: That few new T cells are recruited by each seasonal influenza vaccination was the authors' suggestion.

This clonotype has a handful of counts. Its antigen is undetermined. Germline CDR1 SGHTA, CDR2 FQGTGA. This CDR3 comprises 15 residues. Unmatched junction bases numbered 6, after V lost 6 bases and J lost 1 base. MiXCR, applied by TCRdb to the RT-PCR reads, yields one record per CDR3 protein. In the table there are 400,000 to 550,000 distinct CDR3 sequences, approximately 24% of which are singletons. Sequenced material: CD4+ T cells sorted from PBMCs, taken about 5 days after vaccination. The gene calls are TRBV7-3 and TRBJ2-5; 9 bases line up with TRBD2. The TCR sequence derives from a man aged 50 or older who received an inactivated influenza vaccine. CDR3 residues: CASSLGTSTQETQYF. Written as DNA, the CDR3 is TGTGCCAGCAGTTTAGGGACTAGCACCCAAGAGACCCAGTACTTC.